This T cell receptor beta chain was profiled in a study of CD8 T cells in ankylosing spondylitis. Whole-study results and caveats: Relatively rare in peripheral blood, disease-linked clones were also CD8+.

MiXCR, applied by TCRdb to the 5' RACE reads, yields one record per CDR3 protein. The data show approximately 210,000 distinct CDR3 sequences, 9.5% to 15% seen once. This CDR3 has 16 amino acids. V trimming: 2 bases; J trimming: 2 bases; junction bases outside the gene matches: 6. Germline V lookup: CDR1 MGHRA, CDR2 YSYEKL. Details on this clonotype: No antigen is known for it.

The rearrangement joins TRBV4-1 to TRBJ2-3; 8 nucleotides agree with TRBD2. Sequencing input: blood, either unsorted or a sorted T cell fraction (not recorded which). The TCR was taken from a male donor with ankylosing spondylitis or in good health (not recorded which). In nucleotides, the CDR3 is TGCGCCAGCAGCCAATGGACGGGGGGGATCACAGATACGCAGTATTTT. It yields the protein CASSQWTGGITDTQYF.